This is a list of T cell receptor beta chains from one sample in a study of early T cells in non-severe SARS-CoV-2 infection. TCRdb reprocessed the 5' RACE reads via MiXCR and lists one record per CDR3 protein. The sample has fewer than 85,000 distinct CDR3 sequences, roughly a sixth seen once; the top ten hold less than 3.5%. Sequenced: whole blood. The receptors originated from an adult who was a healthcare worker with PCR-confirmed SARS-CoV-2 infection or an uninfected control (not recorded which). The CDR3 runs from the conserved cysteine through the conserved F or W. A D gene is named only where the DNA matches it firmly.

NA,TRBJ2-7,TRBV11-2,CASSSTPIGADEQYF
NA,TRBJ2-7,TRBV20-1,CSARDVRVEQYF
TRBD2,TRBJ2-1,TRBV20-1,CSASPTSGSGYNEQFF
NA,TRBJ2-7,TRBV4-2,CASSRRETDEQYF
TRBD1,TRBJ1-6,TRBV9,CASSVGGQYNSPLHF
NA,TRBJ2-2,TRBV7-2,CASSLDPANTGELFF
TRBD1,TRBJ2-3,TRBV29-1,CSVRTGGTDTQYF
TRBD1,TRBJ2-3,TRBV20-1,CSARAGTGGTDTQYF
NA,TRBJ1-1,TRBV29-1,CSVDGQLNTEAFF
NA,TRBJ2-3,TRBV6-6,CASSPSRFTDTQYF
NA,TRBJ2-1,TRBV7-3,CASSRLHLAYNEQFF
NA,TRBJ2-1,TRBV29-1,CSVQGWSYNEQFF
NA,TRBJ1-4,TRBV5-1,CASSLGLATNEKLFF
NA,TRBJ2-1,TRBV18,CASSRPQNEQFF
NA,TRBJ2-5,TRBV6-6,CASRLVGDKETQYF
TRBD2,TRBJ2-3,TRBV7-3,CASSLTAGLEGDTQYF
NA,TRBJ1-6,TRBV7-9,CASSTDSVSPLHF
TRBD2,TRBJ2-2,TRBV12-3/TRBV12-4,CASSPETSRGELFF
TRBD2,TRBJ2-1,TRBV11-3,CASAGLAGVGEQFF
NA,TRBJ2-7,TRBV4-1,CASSQATGTSHSYEQYF
NA,TRBJ1-5,TRBV9,CASSSPGVNQPQHF
NA,TRBJ2-3,TRBV7-2,CASSLVPPGGAGESTQYF